What follows is one TCR beta chain and its context. Its target is not known. Germline trimming cut 4 bases from V and 5 bases from J; bases unmatched to any gene: 4. Germline-derived CDR1 and CDR2 are SGHRS and YFSETQ. The CDR3 has 14 amino acids. The data stem from a study of cytomegalovirus exposure and HLA in healthy donors. With 60 Vbeta and 13 Jbeta primers, the PCR was carried out. Generated by immunoSEQ multiplex PCR, the TCRdb table keeps only in-frame clones and is missing some. The data hold approximately 160,000 clones, with roughly 80% observed a single time. Findings and limits, study-wide: What TCR beta sequences reportedly achieved was accurate prediction of HLA-A and HLA-B alleles in most subjects.

The clonotype was recovered from a woman aged 45-59 years in good health and CMV-seropositive. J is TRBJ2-5 and V is TRBV5-1; TRBD1 matches 11 bases. Source material: PBMCs. CDR3 amino acids: CASSRTGGGETQYF. CDR3 coding DNA: TGCGCCAGCAGCCGGACAGGGGGCGGGGAGACCCAGTACTTC.